This TCR beta chain is drawn from a study of CD8 T cells in ankylosing spondylitis. The germline V gene encodes CDR1 MNHNS and CDR2 SASEGT. The V end lost 6 bases, the J end lost 6 bases, and 24 bases lay between the germline ends. This CDR3 is built from 17 residues. This clonotype was seen more than once but under ten times. A single record per CDR3 protein comes from TCRdb applying MiXCR to the 5' RACE reads. The sample comprises around 340,000 distinct CDR3 sequences, more than 20% of which are singletons, and about an eighth rests with the top ten. The TCR was taken from a male donor with ankylosing spondylitis or in good health (not recorded which). V and J are TRBV6-1 and TRBJ2-1, with D possibly TRBD1 on 6 matching bases. Sequenced material: blood, either unsorted or a sorted T cell fraction (not recorded which). The CDR3 DNA reads TGTGCCAGCAGCCATCTCGAAGGCCCAGGGGAAGGCAATGAGCAGTTCTTC. It encodes CASSHLEGPGEGNEQFF.